These 15 T cell receptor beta chains share one sample of origin, sequenced in a study of blood T cell repertoires in COVID-19 (dated by TCRdb to 2018 to 2021). Library preparation was by the immunoSEQ multiplex PCR assay. Not all clones reach the TCRdb copy of this immuneACCESS table, which keeps in-frame sequences only. Checked studies attribute under half of the gap to unresolved V genes and leave the rest unexplained. Counted in this sample were roughly 350,000 clones; about nine tenths of them appeared once. Roughly 6.6% of the sample is in the top ten clones. Sequencing was carried out using peripheral blood. These receptors were collected from a woman aged 70 to 79 with COVID-19, enrolled during active disease.

The chain links TRBV14 to TRBJ2-7, with 8 positions matching TRBD1. Trimming cost V 5 bases and J 3 bases; bases outside gene matches: 9. Germline V lookup: CDR1 SGHDN, CDR2 FVKESK. The CDR3 loop spans 15 amino acids. This CDR3 is CASSSGGTGLYEQYF. The CDR3 DNA follows: TGTGCCAGCAGCTCCGGCGGGACAGGTCTCTACGAGCAGTACTTC.

The chain uses TRBV6-2 or TRBV6-3 and TRBJ1-2; D perhaps matches TRBD1 (5 bases). Germline-derived CDR1 and CDR2 are MNHEY and SVGEGT. CDR3 length: 14 amino acids. Deletions cut 1 base from V and 5 bases from J, with 11 bases between. In nucleotides, the CDR3 is TGTGCCAGCAGTTACTTTCAGGGCAAGTATGGCTACACCTTC. Protein product: CASSYFQGKYGYTF.

The chain uses TRBV19 and TRBJ1-1; D is unresolved. Germline CDR1 LNHDA, CDR2 SQIVND (reference sequence). Trimming shortened V by 6 bases and J by 0 bases, and 14 bases separated the two germline ends. The CDR3 runs to 15 residues. CDR3 in DNA: TGTGCCAGTAGCCCCCGGGGATCCTTGAACACTGAAGCTTTCTTT. It is translated as CASSPRGSLNTEAFF.

A word on this clone: The identical CDR3 is also encoded by other nucleotide sequences in the sample. The genes are TRBV19 and TRBJ1-3; no firm D call. CDR1 is LNHDA, CDR2 SQIVND, per germline (reference sequence). V lost 4 bases and J lost 0, with 7 bases in between. The CDR3 contains 14 residues. DNA for the CDR3: TGTGCCAGTAGTACAGGCATCTCTGGAAACACCATATATTTT. Its translation is CASSTGISGNTIYF.

This clone has a handful of counts. The chain couples TRBV9 to TRBJ2-7, with 7 nucleotides matching TRBD2. The trim removed 3 bases at V and 0 bases at J, leaving 6 bases unmatched. Per germline, CDR1 SGDLS and CDR2 YYNGEE. The CDR3 has 15 residues. CDR3 sequence (DNA): TGTGCCAGCAGCGGGGGCCTAGCGGCCTCCTACGAGCAGTACTTC. Encoded protein: CASSGGLAASYEQYF.

This chain connects TRBV2 to TRBJ1-2; 9 positions agree with TRBD1. Losses at the gene ends were 6 bases for V and 9 bases for J; bases not matched to a gene: 14. Germline-derived CDR1 and CDR2 are SNHLY and FYNNEI. This CDR3 contains 15 residues. This CDR3 reads CASSPRQGDIWSYTF. The CDR3, as DNA: TGTGCCAGCAGCCCCCGACAGGGGGATATATGGAGCTACACCTTC.

Of note for this clone: Other DNA sequences within the sample encode an identical CDR3. The chain uses TRBV18 and TRBJ2-7; 9 bases map to TRBD1. The CDR3 extends over 13 amino acids. Trimming cost V 5 bases and J 5 bases; bases outside gene matches: 4. Per the germline V gene, CDR1 is KGHSH and CDR2 is LQKENI. The CDR3 spells CASSSGTGNEQYF. The CDR3 DNA sequence: TGTGCCAGCTCATCCGGGACAGGGAACGAGCAGTACTTC.

V and J are TRBV4-1 and TRBJ1-3, with D perhaps TRBD1 (6 bases). Germline values: CDR1 MGHRA, CDR2 YSYEKL. The CDR3 runs to 17 residues. Trimming removed 2 bases at V and 0 bases at J, with 14 bases between. CDR3 nucleotides: TGCGCCAGCAGCCAAAAACCGGACAGTCTCTCTGGAAACACCATATATTTT. Protein: CASSQKPDSLSGNTIYF.

The V gene is TRBV2, the J gene TRBJ1-5; 10 positions agree with TRBD1. Trimming took 8 bases from V and 4 from J; bases not matched to a gene: 5. The CDR3 is 14 residues long. Germline-derived CDR1 and CDR2 are SNHLY and FYNNEI. The CDR3 reads CASYSGQGNQPQHF. DNA for the CDR3: TGTGCCAGCTACTCGGGACAGGGGAATCAGCCCCAGCATTTT.

V usage is TRBV9 and J usage is TRBJ1-3; D is undetermined. This CDR3 has 16 amino acids. CDR1 is SGDLS and CDR2 is YYNGEE in the germline V gene. Trimming removed 0 bases at V and 4 bases at J, with 14 bases between. CDR3 DNA sequence: TGTGCCAGCAGCGTAGAAGCTCCGGGTACGGGAAACACCATATATTTT. It specifies CASSVEAPGTGNTIYF.

This clone was picked up one time. The chain carries TRBV6-6 and TRBJ1-5; 7 nucleotides align to TRBD1. In germline, CDR1 is MNHNY, CDR2 SVGAGI (reference sequence). The V and J ends lost 0 bases and 3 bases, in that order; junction bases with no gene match: 5. The CDR3 runs to 16 residues. CDR3 loop: CASSYSFTGVNQPQHF. The CDR3 DNA reads as TGTGCCAGCAGTTACTCGTTCACAGGGGTCAATCAGCCCCAGCATTTT.

The chain combines TRBV9 with TRBJ2-1; 8 positions match TRBD1. Germline V lookup: CDR1 SGDLS, CDR2 YYNGEE. V trimming: 0 bases; J trimming: 2 bases; junction bases outside the gene matches: 4. CDR3 length equals 16 residues. This CDR3 reads CASSVESGGAYNEQFF. The CDR3 DNA sequence: TGTGCCAGCAGCGTAGAATCAGGGGGCGCCTACAATGAGCAGTTCTTC.

The chain carries TRBV11-1 and TRBJ1-2, with TRBD1 matching over 10 bases. Trimming cost V 6 bases and J 8 bases; bases outside gene matches: 9. Per the germline V gene, CDR1 is SGHAT and CDR2 is FQDESV (reference sequence). The CDR3 totals 14 residues. CDR3 loop: CASSSGQGEDGYTF. In nucleotides, the CDR3 is TGTGCCAGCAGTAGCGGACAGGGGGAAGACGGCTACACCTTC.

V is TRBV30 and J is TRBJ1-1; D might be TRBD1 (5 bases). The CDR3 has 13 amino acids. The V end was cut by 5 bases, the J end by 4 bases, with 14 bases between. Germline V gene lookup returns CDR1 GTSNPN and CDR2 SVGIG (reference sequence). DNA of the CDR3: TGTGCCTGGGGCCGGGGGGAGGGCACTGAAGCTTTCTTT. It codes for CAWGRGEGTEAFF.

The chain has TRBV28 and TRBJ1-1; D gene unclear. Germline lookup yields CDR1 MDHEN and CDR2 SYDVKM. Trimming cost V 10 bases and J 4 bases, with 10 bases left between them. The CDR3 totals 11 residues. In nucleotides, the CDR3 is TGTGCCACCATGGAGGGCACTGAAGCTTTCTTT. Protein product: CATMEGTEAFF. Looking up the rest from reference TRBV28 and TRBJ1-1 gives the full variable domain: DVKVTQSSRYLVKRTGEKVFLECVQDMDHENMFWYRQDPGLGLRLIYFSYDVKMKEKGDIPEGYSVSREKKERFSLILESASTNQTSMYLCATMEGTEAFFGQGTRLTVV.